The clone carrying this T cell receptor beta chain was counted a few times. This entry comes from a study of shared clonotypes between healthy human individuals. The protocol was immunoSEQ multiplex PCR, while the TCRdb copy is restricted to in-frame clones and leaves out a portion. The sample has some 550,000 clones; about 97% are singletons. Germline CDR1 and CDR2: MGHRA and YSYEKL. V lost 0 bases to trimming and J lost 7 bases; unmatched junction nucleotides: 14. This CDR3 has 18 residues. The V gene is TRBV4-1, the J gene TRBJ1-5; 8 bases match TRBD1. The receptor's source is a woman aged 25-40 years in good health. The specimen was naive CD4+ T cells sorted from blood. Subset meaning: CD45RA+ positively selected. CDR3 nucleotides: TGCGCCAGCAGCCAAGATCAGGGGGCGAGGGGTCGAGGACAGCCCCAGCATTTT. It translates to CASSQDQGARGRGQPQHF.